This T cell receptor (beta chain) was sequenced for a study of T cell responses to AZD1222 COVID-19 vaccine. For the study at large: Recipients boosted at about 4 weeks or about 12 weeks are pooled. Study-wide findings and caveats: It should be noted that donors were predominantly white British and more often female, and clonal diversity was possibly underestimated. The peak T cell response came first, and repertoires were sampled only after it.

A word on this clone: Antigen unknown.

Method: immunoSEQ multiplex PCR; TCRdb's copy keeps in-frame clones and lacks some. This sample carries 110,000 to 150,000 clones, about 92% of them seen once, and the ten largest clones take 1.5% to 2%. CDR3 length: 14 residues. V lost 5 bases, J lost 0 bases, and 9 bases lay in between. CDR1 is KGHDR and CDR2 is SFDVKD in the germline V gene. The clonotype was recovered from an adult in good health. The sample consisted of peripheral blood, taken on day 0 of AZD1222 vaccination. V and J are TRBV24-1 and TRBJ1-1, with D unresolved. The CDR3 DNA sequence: TGTGCCACCAGTGGTAGAGGGATGAACACTGAAGCTTTCTTT. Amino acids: CATSGRGMNTEAFF.